Following are 31 T cell receptor beta chains from one sample sequenced in a study of T-cell memory formation after mild COVID-19 (dated by TCRdb to the early 2020s). To prepare the library, 5' RACE was applied. The listed sequencing device is Illumina NovaSeq 6000. TCRdb reprocessing: public reads trimmed at Q25 with fastp, clones called with MiXCR, in-frame beta chains kept. When rows share a CDR3 protein, they turn into one entry using the most common DNA and genes. This sample comprises 350,000 to 500,000 distinct CDR3 sequences, about 19% of them detected only once. In total, the top ten clones hold approximately 8.4% of the sample. Input material: PBMCs or a T cell subset sorted from them (not recorded which). The origin of the receptors is an adult woman who had mild COVID-19 (a few samples of this study predate the infection). The sample titles of this study are shuffled in the database, so cell type and time point are left out; the donor was told from shared clones.

This sequence joins TRBV27 and TRBJ1-2; TRBD1 aligns across 12 bases. The germline V gene encodes CDR1 MNHEY and CDR2 SMNVEV (reference sequence). Trimming at V came to 5 bases and at J to 8 bases, leaving 12 bases not matched to a gene. This CDR3 has 16 amino acids. The CDR3 protein is CASSSSRDRGRLGYTF. CDR3 DNA sequence: TGTGCCAGCAGTAGTAGCCGGGACAGGGGGCGTCTCGGCTACACCTTC.

This clonotype was detected once. V usage is TRBV12-3 or TRBV12-4 and J usage is TRBJ2-3; tentatively, D is TRBD1 (6 bases). The CDR3 length is 13 residues. Trimming took off 10 bases at V and 7 bases at J, with 18 bases between the two ends. The CDR3 DNA reads TGTGCCACCCAGGGCAGGGGTCGTAATACGCAGTATTTT. As protein: CATQGRGRNTQYF.

The sample holds a few counts of this clonotype. The genes are TRBV7-6 and TRBJ2-7, with TRBD1 as a possible D gene (6 bases). Per the germline V gene, CDR1 is SGHVS and CDR2 is FNYEAQ. The CDR3 loop spans 15 amino acids. With 5 bases removed from V and 5 bases from J, the gap between germline ends came to 19 bases. DNA of the CDR3: TGTGCCAGCAGCGCGTCCACAGGGTACCCCCACGAGCAGTACTTC. This codes for CASSASTGYPHEQYF.

The chain carries TRBV2 and TRBJ2-3; 7 bases are a match to TRBD1. This CDR3 has 16 amino acids. Germline trimming cut 5 bases from V and 5 bases from J; bases unmatched to any gene: 13. The germline V gene encodes CDR1 SNHLY and CDR2 FYNNEI. The CDR3 DNA is TGTGCCAGCAGTATCAAGACAGGGTCCGTAGAAGATACGCAGTATTTT. Its protein product is CASSIKTGSVEDTQYF.

CDR3 bases: TGTGCCAGCAGCAGGGACGGGGGCTCCTACGAGCAGTACTTC. Translated: CASSRDGGSYEQYF. The J gene is TRBJ2-7, the V gene TRBV7-9; D might be TRBD2 (6 bases). Trimming cost V 5 bases and J 0 bases, with 11 bases left between them. This CDR3 has 14 amino acids. The germline gives CDR1 SEHNR, CDR2 FQNEAQ (reference sequence).

The chain joins TRBV6-1 to TRBJ2-7; 9 bases align to TRBD2. Germline V gene lookup returns CDR1 MNHNS and CDR2 SASEGT. The CDR3 extends over 16 amino acids. The V gene end was trimmed by 1 base and the J gene end by 2 bases; junction bases not matched to a gene: 6. CDR3 nucleotide sequence: TGTGCCAGCAGTGAAGTAGGCGGGGGGGGCCCCTACGAGCAGTACTTC. Translating it yields CASSEVGGGGPYEQYF.

The chain joins TRBV9 to TRBJ2-1; D not resolved. The V end was cut by 3 bases, the J end by 4 bases, with 14 bases between. Germline CDR1 is SGDLS and CDR2 is YYNGEE. The CDR3 consists of 15 residues. CDR3 DNA: TGTGCCAGCAGCGGCCGGGCCTCCCAATACAATGAGCAGTTCTTC. It specifies CASSGRASQYNEQFF.

The sample holds a few counts of this clonotype. The CDR3 DNA reads as TGTGCCAGCAGCCAACTCAGACTAGCGGGGGCTGACGAGCAGTACTTC. Its translation: CASSQLRLAGADEQYF. This rearrangement joins TRBV4-2 to TRBJ2-7, with 12 nucleotides matching TRBD2. The length of the CDR3 is 16 residues. With V trimmed by 2 bases and J by 5 bases, 7 bases remained unmatched. Germline loops: CDR1 LGHNA, CDR2 YNFKEQ.

This clonotype was found a few times. The chain employs TRBV20-1 and TRBJ1-5; TRBD1 aligns across 9 bases. The length of the CDR3 is 15 residues. Germline values: CDR1 DFQATT, CDR2 SNEGSKA (reference sequence). With V trimmed by 6 bases and J by 5 bases, 11 bases remained unmatched. CDR3 nucleotides: TGCAGTGCCCGTACCCCGGGACAGGGCTATCAGCCCCAGCATTTT. As protein: CSARTPGQGYQPQHF.

The rearrangement uses TRBV5-4 and TRBJ2-1, with 7 nucleotides matching TRBD2. Germline V gene sequence: CDR1 SGHNT, CDR2 YYREEE (reference sequence). Losses at the gene ends were 4 bases for V and 9 bases for J; bases not matched to a gene: 4. This CDR3 region has 12 residues. As DNA, the CDR3 is TGTGCCAGCAGCGGGGGGGTCAGTGAGCAGTTCTTC. Its translation: CASSGGVSEQFF. Looking up the rest from reference TRBV5-4 and TRBJ2-1 gives the full variable domain: ETGVTQSPTHLIKTRGQQVTLRCSSQSGHNTVSWYQQALGQGPQFIFQYYREEENGRGNFPPRFSGLQFPNYSSELNVNALELDDSALYLCASSGGVSEQFFGPGTRLTVL.

The chain has TRBV19 and TRBJ2-2; 8 positions agree with TRBD2. The CDR3 consists of 16 residues. Trimming at V came to 6 bases and at J to 5 bases, leaving 11 bases not matched to a gene. The germline gives CDR1 LNHDA, CDR2 SQIVND (reference sequence). Written as DNA, the CDR3 is TGTGCCAGTAGCCCCGGGAATCTAGCGGGTACCGGGGAGCTGTTTTTT. This sequence encodes CASSPGNLAGTGELFF.

J is TRBJ2-2 and V is TRBV7-9; 9 positions agree with TRBD1. Unmatched junction bases numbered 9, after V lost 5 bases and J lost 5 bases. The germline gives CDR1 SEHNR, CDR2 FQNEAQ (reference sequence). This CDR3 is 16 amino acids long. For the CDR3, the DNA is TGTGCCAGCAGCGCGAAGACAGGGGGACTGACCGGGGAGCTGTTTTTT. Its protein is CASSAKTGGLTGELFF.

This clonotype was detected ten times or more. The chain uses TRBV5-5 and TRBJ2-1; D uncertain. The V end was cut by 0 bases, the J end by 0 bases, with 7 bases between. The CDR3 loop spans 15 amino acids. Per germline, CDR1 SGHKS and CDR2 YYEKEE (reference sequence). DNA for the CDR3: TGTGCCAGCAGCTTGGCTGTGAGCTCCTACAATGAGCAGTTCTTC. Protein: CASSLAVSSYNEQFF.

J is TRBJ1-2 and V is TRBV27; maybe TRBD1 (5 bases). The CDR3 is 15 residues long. V was trimmed by 5 bases and J by 4 bases, leaving 17 bases between them. In germline, CDR1 is MNHEY, CDR2 SMNVEV (reference sequence). The CDR3: CASSPPGRVGYGYTF. The CDR3 region has the DNA TGTGCCAGCAGTCCACCCGGCAGGGTCGGCTATGGCTACACCTTC.

The chain combines TRBV7-6 with TRBJ2-2; 9 bases agree with TRBD1. CDR3 length: 16 amino acids. In germline, CDR1 is SGHVS, CDR2 FNYEAQ. The V and J ends lost 5 bases and 6 bases, in that order; junction bases with no gene match: 10. The CDR3 coding sequence is TGTGCCAGCAGCCCTAGGCGGACAGGGGCGGCCGGGGAGCTGTTTTTT. Translation gives CASSPRRTGAAGELFF.

This chain joins TRBV24-1 and TRBJ1-4; D remains ambiguous. V lost 0 bases to trimming and J lost 7 bases, with 2 bases between them. The germline V gene encodes CDR1 KGHDR and CDR2 SFDVKD. This CDR3 contains 12 residues. DNA for the CDR3: TGTGCCACCAGTGATTTGAGTGAAAAACTGTTTTTT. Translated: CATSDLSEKLFF.

The chain combines TRBV19 with TRBJ2-7; D remains ambiguous. This CDR3 is built from 14 residues. CDR1 and CDR2 (germline): LNHDA, SQIVND (reference sequence). The ends were cut back, 2 bases at V and 1 base at J, with 9 bases in the middle. The CDR3 protein is CASSIRSPSYEQYF. In nucleotides, the CDR3 is TGTGCCAGTAGTATAAGGAGTCCGTCCTACGAGCAGTACTTC.

A few counts support this clonotype. The V gene is TRBV11-2, the J gene TRBJ2-3; 8 bases map to TRBD2. Losses at the gene ends were 6 bases for V and 7 bases for J; bases not matched to a gene: 15. The CDR3 sequence is 16 residues long. In germline, CDR1 is SGHAT, CDR2 FQNNGV. The CDR3 region is CASRPDLTRGRNTQYF. The CDR3 region has the DNA TGTGCCAGCAGACCCGACTTGACCCGCGGGAGGAATACGCAGTATTTT.

This sequence joins TRBV7-3 and TRBJ2-3, with 7 nucleotides matching TRBD2. Germline V gene sequence: CDR1 SGHTA, CDR2 FQGTGA. V was pared by 5 bases and J by 9 bases, with 5 bases of the junction left unmatched. The CDR3 is 12 amino acids. CDR3 loop: CASSHPGGTQYF. DNA for the CDR3: TGTGCCAGCAGCCACCCCGGGGGGACGCAGTATTTT.

The V call is TRBV20-1, the J call TRBJ1-2, with D perhaps TRBD1 (5 bases). Trimming stripped 3 bases from V and 0 bases from J, with 11 bases between. The CDR3 spans 14 residues. From germline, CDR1 is DFQATT and CDR2 SNEGSKA (reference sequence). This CDR3 is CSASEGPTNYGYTF. CDR3 coding DNA: TGCAGTGCTAGTGAGGGGCCCACTAACTATGGCTACACCTTC.

This clonotype has a count of ten or more. J is TRBJ2-5 and V is TRBV27; D is unresolved. In germline, CDR1 is MNHEY, CDR2 SMNVEV (reference sequence). This CDR3 contains 12 residues. The ends were cut back, 4 bases at V and 4 bases at J, with 7 bases in the middle. The CDR3 coding sequence is TGTGCCAGCAGTTCGCCGGGAGAGACCCAGTACTTC. This translates into CASSSPGETQYF.

This chain's CDR3 is CASSQWGDTEAFF. CDR3 DNA: TGTGCCAGCAGCCAATGGGGTGACACTGAAGCTTTCTTT. This sequence joins TRBV14 and TRBJ1-1; D remains unclear. V dropped 2 bases and J dropped 3 bases, with 7 bases sitting between them. The CDR3 is 13 residues long. CDR1 and CDR2 (germline): SGHDN, FVKESK.

This clonotype was picked up a small number of times. The chain recombines TRBV12-3 or TRBV12-4 with TRBJ2-7, with no clear D. The V end lost 5 bases, the J end lost 0 bases, and 11 bases lay between the germline ends. There are 14 residues in the CDR3. This chain's CDR3 is CASSPGLSSYEQYF. The CDR3 DNA is TGTGCCAGCAGTCCTGGGCTCAGCTCCTACGAGCAGTACTTC.

This clonotype was observed a few times. In DNA, the CDR3 is TGTGCCAGTAGTATAGGCTCACAGGGTTTTGGCACTGAAGCTTTCTTT. Encoded protein: CASSIGSQGFGTEAFF. The chain joins TRBV19 to TRBJ1-1; D is perhaps TRBD1 (6 bases). Trimming shortened V by 1 base and J by 4 bases, and 16 bases separated the two germline ends. Germline values: CDR1 LNHDA, CDR2 SQIVND (reference sequence). This CDR3 spans 16 amino acids.

The genes are TRBV4-2 and TRBJ1-1; D gene ambiguous. The CDR3 extends over 17 amino acids. Trimming took off 6 bases at V and 1 base at J, with 21 bases between the two ends. In germline, CDR1 is LGHNA, CDR2 YNFKEQ. DNA for the CDR3: TGTGCCAGCAGTGACCGGGATCCCTCCGGGGAGAACACTGAAGCTTTCTTT. Translation gives CASSDRDPSGENTEAFF.

This chain joins TRBV20-1 and TRBJ2-3; TRBD1 might be the D (5 bases). CDR3 length: 15 residues. V lost 4 bases to trimming and J lost 1 base, with 15 bases between them. In germline, CDR1 is DFQATT, CDR2 SNEGSKA (reference sequence). The chain's CDR3 is CSAMSGARGTDTQYF. The CDR3, as DNA: TGCAGTGCTATGTCTGGGGCCCGGGGCACAGATACGCAGTATTTT.

The chain uses TRBV11-2 and TRBJ1-1; D unresolved. From germline, CDR1 is SGHAT and CDR2 FQNNGV. The CDR3 sequence is 13 residues long. Deletions cut 5 bases from V and 5 bases from J, with 12 bases between. CDR3 residues: CASSVTDGTEAFF. For the CDR3, the DNA is TGTGCCAGCAGCGTTACGGACGGAACTGAAGCTTTCTTT. The complete variable domain, with remaining parts taken from reference TRBV11-2 and TRBJ1-1, reads EAGVAQSPRYKIIEKRQSVAFWCNPISGHATLYWYQQILGQGPKLLIQFQNNGVVDDSQLPKDRFSAERLKGVDSTLKIQPAKLEDSAVYLCASSVTDGTEAFFGQGTRLTVV.

V gene TRBV2 combines with J gene TRBJ2-1; 13 bases map to TRBD2. The V gene's germline CDR1 is SNHLY and CDR2 FYNNEI. This CDR3 comprises 17 residues. After removal of 4 bases from V and 4 bases from J, the junction contained 7 bases not matched to a gene. CDR3 loop: CASSVSLLAGGYNEQFF. Written as DNA, the CDR3 is TGTGCCAGCAGTGTGTCCCTACTAGCGGGGGGGTACAATGAGCAGTTCTTC.

This clonotype has only a few counts. V usage is TRBV14 and J usage is TRBJ1-1; no definite D call. This CDR3 has 15 residues. The V and J ends lost 1 base and 0 bases respectively, with 9 bases between them. Per the germline V gene, CDR1 is SGHDN and CDR2 is FVKESK. CDR3 in amino acids: CASSQARGMNTEAFF. CDR3 DNA sequence: TGTGCCAGCAGCCAAGCAAGAGGGATGAACACTGAAGCTTTCTTT.

This clonotype occurred a few times. The chain recombines TRBV18 with TRBJ1-5; D uncertain. CDR3 length: 15 residues. Germline CDR1 reads KGHSH; CDR2 reads LQKENI. V was shortened by 4 bases and J by 0 bases, with 10 bases between the two germline ends. The CDR3 is CASSLDRYSNQPQHF. DNA for the CDR3: TGTGCCAGCTCACTCGACCGGTATAGCAATCAGCCCCAGCATTTT.

This clonotype was counted a few times. The chain carries TRBV7-9 and TRBJ2-4; perhaps D is TRBD1 or TRBD2 (5 bases each). V was clipped by 2 bases and J by 16 bases, with 12 bases between them. Germline loops: CDR1 SEHNR, CDR2 FQNEAQ (reference sequence). This CDR3 region has 11 residues. The DNA for the CDR3 is TGTGCCAGCAGCTTACTCGGGGACGCCTACTTC. It codes for CASSLLGDAYF.